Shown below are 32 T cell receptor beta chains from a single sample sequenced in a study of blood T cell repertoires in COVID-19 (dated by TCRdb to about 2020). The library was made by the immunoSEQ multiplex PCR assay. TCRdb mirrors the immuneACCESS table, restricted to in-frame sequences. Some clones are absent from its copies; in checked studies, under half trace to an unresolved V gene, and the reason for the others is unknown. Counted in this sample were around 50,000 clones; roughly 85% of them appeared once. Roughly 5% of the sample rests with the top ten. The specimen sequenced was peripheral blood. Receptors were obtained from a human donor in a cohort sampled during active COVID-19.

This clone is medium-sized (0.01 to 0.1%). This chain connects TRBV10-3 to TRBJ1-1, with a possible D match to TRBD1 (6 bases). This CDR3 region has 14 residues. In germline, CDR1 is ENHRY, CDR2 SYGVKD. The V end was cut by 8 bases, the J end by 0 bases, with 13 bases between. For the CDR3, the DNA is TGTGCCATCCAGCCGGACAGTATGAACACTGAAGCTTTCTTT. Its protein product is CAIQPDSMNTEAFF.

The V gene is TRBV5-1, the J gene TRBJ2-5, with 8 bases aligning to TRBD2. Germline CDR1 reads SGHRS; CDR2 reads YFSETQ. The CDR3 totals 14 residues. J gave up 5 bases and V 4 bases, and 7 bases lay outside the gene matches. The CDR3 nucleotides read TGCGCCAGCAGCCCGGGAGGGGTCGGGGAGACCCAGTACTTC. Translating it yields CASSPGGVGETQYF. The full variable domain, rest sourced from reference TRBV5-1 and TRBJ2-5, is KAGVTQTPRYLIKTRGQQVTLSCSPISGHRSVSWYQQTPGQGLQFLFEYFSETQRNKGNFPGRFSGRQFSNSRSEMNVSTLELGDSALYLCASSPGGVGETQYFGPGTRLLVL.

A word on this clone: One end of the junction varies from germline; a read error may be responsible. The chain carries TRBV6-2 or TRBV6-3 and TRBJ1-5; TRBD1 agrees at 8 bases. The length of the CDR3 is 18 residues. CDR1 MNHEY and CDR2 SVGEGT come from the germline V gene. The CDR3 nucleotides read TGTGCCAGCAGTAACTCCCTTGGACAGGGATTTGCTAATCAGCCCCAGCATTTT. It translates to CASSNSLGQGFANQPQHF.

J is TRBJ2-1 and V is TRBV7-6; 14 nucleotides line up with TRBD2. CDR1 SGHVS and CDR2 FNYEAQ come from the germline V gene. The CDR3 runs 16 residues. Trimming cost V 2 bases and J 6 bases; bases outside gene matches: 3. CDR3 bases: TGTGCCAGCAGCTTAATGGGACTAGCGGGGGCCAATGAGCAGTTCTTC. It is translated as CASSLMGLAGANEQFF. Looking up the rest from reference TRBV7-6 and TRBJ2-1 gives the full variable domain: GAGVSQSPRYKVTKRGQDVALRCDPISGHVSLYWYRQALGQGPEFLTYFNYEAQQDKSGLPNDRFSAERPEGSISTLTIQRTEQRDSAMYRCASSLMGLAGANEQFFGPGTRLTVL.

CDR3: CASRSGTGVVNYGYTF. The DNA of the CDR3 is TGTGCCAGCAGATCCGGGACAGGGGTTGTGAACTATGGCTACACCTTC. The J gene is TRBJ1-2, the V gene TRBV27; TRBD1 agrees at 10 bases. This CDR3 contains 16 residues. V shed 6 bases and J 2 bases; nucleotides not matched to a gene: 9. Per germline, CDR1 MNHEY and CDR2 SMNVEV (reference sequence).

The CDR3: CASRNLQGAKGDGELFF. The CDR3 nucleotides are TGTGCCAGCAGGAACTTACAGGGGGCTAAGGGCGACGGGGAGCTGTTTTTT. V usage is TRBV5-4 and J usage is TRBJ2-2, with 9 bases lining up with TRBD1. With V trimmed by 5 bases and J by 7 bases, 15 bases remained unmatched. Germline CDR1 and CDR2: SGHNT and YYREEE (reference sequence). This CDR3 has 17 amino acids.

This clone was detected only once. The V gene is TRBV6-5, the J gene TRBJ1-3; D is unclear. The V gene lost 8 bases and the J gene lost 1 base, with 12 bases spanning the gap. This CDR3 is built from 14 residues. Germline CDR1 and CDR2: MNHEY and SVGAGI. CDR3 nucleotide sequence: TGTGCCAGCCCGGTCCTCCCTTCTGGAAACACCATATATTTT. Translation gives CASPVLPSGNTIYF.

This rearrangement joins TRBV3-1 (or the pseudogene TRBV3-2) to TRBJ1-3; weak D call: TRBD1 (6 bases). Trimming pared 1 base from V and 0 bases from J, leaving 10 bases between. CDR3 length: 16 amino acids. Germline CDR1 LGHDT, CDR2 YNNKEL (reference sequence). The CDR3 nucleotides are TGTGCCAGCAGCCAAGGGGTGACAGGCTCTGGAAACACCATATATTTT. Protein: CASSQGVTGSGNTIYF.

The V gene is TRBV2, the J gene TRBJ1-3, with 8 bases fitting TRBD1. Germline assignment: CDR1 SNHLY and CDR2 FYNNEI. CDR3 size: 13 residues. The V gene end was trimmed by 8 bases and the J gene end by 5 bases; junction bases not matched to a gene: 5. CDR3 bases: TGTGCCAGCCGGACAGGGTTTCGAAACACCATATATTTT. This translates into CASRTGFRNTIYF.

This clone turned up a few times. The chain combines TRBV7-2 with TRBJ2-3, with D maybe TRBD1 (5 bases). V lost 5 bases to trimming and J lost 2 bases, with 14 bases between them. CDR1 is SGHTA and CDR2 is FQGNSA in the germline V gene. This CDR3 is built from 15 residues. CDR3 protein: CASSARVLVTDTQYF. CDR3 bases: TGTGCCAGCAGCGCCAGGGTTTTGGTCACAGATACGCAGTATTTT.

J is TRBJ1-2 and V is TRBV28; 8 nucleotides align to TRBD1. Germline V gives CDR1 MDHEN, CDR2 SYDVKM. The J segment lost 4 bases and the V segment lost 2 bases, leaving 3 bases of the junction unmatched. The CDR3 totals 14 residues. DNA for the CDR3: TGTGCCAGCAGTTTAGACAGGGGAATCTATGGCTACACCTTC. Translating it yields CASSLDRGIYGYTF.

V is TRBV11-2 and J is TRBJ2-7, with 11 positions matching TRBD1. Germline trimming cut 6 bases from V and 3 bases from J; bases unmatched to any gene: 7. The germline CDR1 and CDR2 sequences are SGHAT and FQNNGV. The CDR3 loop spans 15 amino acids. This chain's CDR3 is CASRSPGTGGYEQYF. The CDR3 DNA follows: TGTGCCAGCAGGAGCCCCGGGACAGGGGGCTACGAGCAGTACTTC.

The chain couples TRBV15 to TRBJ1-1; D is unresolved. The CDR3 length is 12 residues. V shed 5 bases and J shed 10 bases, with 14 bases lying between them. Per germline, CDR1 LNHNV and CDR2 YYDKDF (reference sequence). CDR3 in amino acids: CATSPEVGGAFF. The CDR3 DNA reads TGTGCCACCAGCCCCGAGGTGGGTGGAGCTTTCTTT.

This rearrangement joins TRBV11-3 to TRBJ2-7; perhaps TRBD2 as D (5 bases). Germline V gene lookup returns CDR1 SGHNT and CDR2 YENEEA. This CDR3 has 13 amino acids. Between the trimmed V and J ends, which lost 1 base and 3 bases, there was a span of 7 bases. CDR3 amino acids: CASSLGRGYEQYF. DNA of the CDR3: TGTGCCAGCAGCTTAGGTCGGGGCTACGAGCAGTACTTC.

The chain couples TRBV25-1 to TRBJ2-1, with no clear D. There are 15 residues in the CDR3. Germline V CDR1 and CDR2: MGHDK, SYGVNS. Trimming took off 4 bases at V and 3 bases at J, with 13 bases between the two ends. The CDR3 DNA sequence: TGTGCCAGCAGTGGAATTCGTTTACTCTACAATGAGCAGTTCTTC. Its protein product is CASSGIRLLYNEQFF. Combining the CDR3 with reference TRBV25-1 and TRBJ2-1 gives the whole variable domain EADIYQTPRYLVIGTGKKITLECSQTMGHDKMYWYQQDPGMELHLIHYSYGVNSTEKGDLSSESTVSRIRTEHFPLTLESARPSHTSQYLCASSGIRLLYNEQFFGPGTRLTVL.

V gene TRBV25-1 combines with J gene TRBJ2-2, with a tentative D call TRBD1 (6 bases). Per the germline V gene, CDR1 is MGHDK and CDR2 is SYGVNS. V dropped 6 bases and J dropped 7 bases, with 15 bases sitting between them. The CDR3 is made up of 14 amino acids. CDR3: CASRGTGFVGELFF. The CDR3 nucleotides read TGTGCCAGCAGAGGAACAGGGTTTGTCGGGGAGCTGTTTTTT.

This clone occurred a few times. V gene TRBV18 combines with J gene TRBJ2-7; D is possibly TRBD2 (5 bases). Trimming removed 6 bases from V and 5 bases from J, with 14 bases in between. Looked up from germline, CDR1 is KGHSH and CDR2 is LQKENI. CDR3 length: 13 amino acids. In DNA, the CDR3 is TGTGCCAGCTCTCGAATTGAGGGAAACGAGCAGTACTTC. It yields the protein CASSRIEGNEQYF.

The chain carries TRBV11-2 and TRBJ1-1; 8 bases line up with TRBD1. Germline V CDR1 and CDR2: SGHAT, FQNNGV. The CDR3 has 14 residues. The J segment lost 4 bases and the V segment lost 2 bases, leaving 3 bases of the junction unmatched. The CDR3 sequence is CASSLFDRGTEAFF. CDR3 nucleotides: TGTGCCAGCAGCTTATTTGACAGGGGCACTGAAGCTTTCTTT. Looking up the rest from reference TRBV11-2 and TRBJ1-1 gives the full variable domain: EAGVAQSPRYKIIEKRQSVAFWCNPISGHATLYWYQQILGQGPKLLIQFQNNGVVDDSQLPKDRFSAERLKGVDSTLKIQPAKLEDSAVYLCASSLFDRGTEAFFGQGTRLTVV.

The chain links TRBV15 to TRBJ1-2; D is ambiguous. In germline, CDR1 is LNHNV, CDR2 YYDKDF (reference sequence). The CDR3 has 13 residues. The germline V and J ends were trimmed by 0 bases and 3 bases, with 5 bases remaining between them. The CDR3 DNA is TGTGCCACCAGCAGAGATTCTTACTATGGCTACACCTTC. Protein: CATSRDSYYGYTF.

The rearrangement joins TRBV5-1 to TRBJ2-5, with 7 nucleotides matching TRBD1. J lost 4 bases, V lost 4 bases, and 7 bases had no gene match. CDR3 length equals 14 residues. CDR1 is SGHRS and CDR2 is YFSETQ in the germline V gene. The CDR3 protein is CASSNDRVGETQYF. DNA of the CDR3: TGCGCCAGCAGCAACGACAGGGTTGGAGAGACCCAGTACTTC.

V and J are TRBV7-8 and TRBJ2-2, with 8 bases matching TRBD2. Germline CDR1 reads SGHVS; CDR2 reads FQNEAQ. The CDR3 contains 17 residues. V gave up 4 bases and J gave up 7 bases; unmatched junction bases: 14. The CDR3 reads CASSSTGGGQLGGELFF. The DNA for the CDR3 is TGTGCCAGCAGCTCGACCGGGGGGGGGCAGCTGGGCGGGGAGCTGTTTTTT.

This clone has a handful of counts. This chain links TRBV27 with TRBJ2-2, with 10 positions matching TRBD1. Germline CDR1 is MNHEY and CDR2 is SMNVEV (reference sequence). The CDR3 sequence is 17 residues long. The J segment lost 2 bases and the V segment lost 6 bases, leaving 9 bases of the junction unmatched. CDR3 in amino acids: CASRGVGTGENTGELFF. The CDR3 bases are TGTGCCAGCAGGGGAGTTGGGACAGGGGAAAACACCGGGGAGCTGTTTTTT.

The CDR3 sequence: CASRKGQGPGYGYTF. The CDR3, as DNA: TGTGCCAGCAGGAAAGGACAGGGGCCGGGCTATGGCTACACCTTC. This chain joins TRBV7-9 and TRBJ1-2; TRBD1 aligns across 9 bases. V was pared by 6 bases and J by 4 bases, with 9 bases of the junction left unmatched. CDR1 is SEHNR and CDR2 is FQNEAQ in the germline V gene (reference sequence). The CDR3 covers 15 residues.

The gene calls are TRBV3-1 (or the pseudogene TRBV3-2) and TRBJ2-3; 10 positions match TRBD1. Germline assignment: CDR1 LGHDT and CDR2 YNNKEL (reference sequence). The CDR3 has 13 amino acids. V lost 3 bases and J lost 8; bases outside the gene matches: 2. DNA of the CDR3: TGTGCCAGCAGCCAGACAGGGGGCGCTACGCAGTATTTT. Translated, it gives CASSQTGGATQYF.

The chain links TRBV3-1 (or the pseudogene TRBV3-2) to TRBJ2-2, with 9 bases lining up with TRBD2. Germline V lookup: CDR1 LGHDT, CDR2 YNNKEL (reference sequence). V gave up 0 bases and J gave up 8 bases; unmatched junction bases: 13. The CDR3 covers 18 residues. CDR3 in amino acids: CASSQEERWRGGLGELFF. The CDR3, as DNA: TGTGCCAGCAGCCAAGAGGAGCGGTGGCGGGGGGGCCTTGGGGAGCTGTTTTTT.

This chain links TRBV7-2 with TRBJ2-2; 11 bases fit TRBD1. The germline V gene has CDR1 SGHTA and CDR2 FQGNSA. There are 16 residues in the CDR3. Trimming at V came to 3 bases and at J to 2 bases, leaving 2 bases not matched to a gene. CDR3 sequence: CASSLGQGVNTGELFF. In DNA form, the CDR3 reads TGTGCCAGCAGCTTGGGACAGGGGGTCAACACCGGGGAGCTGTTTTTT.

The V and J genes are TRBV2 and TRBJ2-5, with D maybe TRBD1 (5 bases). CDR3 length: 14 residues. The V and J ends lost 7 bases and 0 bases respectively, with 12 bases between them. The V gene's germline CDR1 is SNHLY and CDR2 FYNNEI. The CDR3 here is CASKVSRDQETQYF. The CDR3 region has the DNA TGTGCCAGCAAGGTTTCCAGGGACCAAGAGACCCAGTACTTC.

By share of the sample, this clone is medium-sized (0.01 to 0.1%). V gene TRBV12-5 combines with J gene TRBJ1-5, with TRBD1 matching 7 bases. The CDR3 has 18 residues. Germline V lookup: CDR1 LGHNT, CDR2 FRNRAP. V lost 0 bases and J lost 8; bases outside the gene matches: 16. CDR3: CASGLVRSFKGAGEPQHF. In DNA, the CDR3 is TGTGCTAGTGGTTTGGTAAGGTCGTTTAAGGGGGCGGGTGAGCCCCAGCATTTT.

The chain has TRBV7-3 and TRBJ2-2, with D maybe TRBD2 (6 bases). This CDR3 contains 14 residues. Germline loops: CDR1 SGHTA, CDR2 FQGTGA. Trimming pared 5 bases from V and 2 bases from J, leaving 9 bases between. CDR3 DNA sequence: TGTGCCAGCAGCCCCGGGGGAAACACCGGGGAGCTGTTTTTT. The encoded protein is CASSPGGNTGELFF. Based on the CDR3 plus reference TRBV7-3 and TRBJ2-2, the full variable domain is GAGVSQTPSNKVTEKGKYVELRCDPISGHTALYWYRQSLGQGPEFLIYFQGTGAADDSGLPNDRFFAVRPEGSVSTLKIQRTERGDSAVYLCASSPGGNTGELFFGEGSRLTVL.

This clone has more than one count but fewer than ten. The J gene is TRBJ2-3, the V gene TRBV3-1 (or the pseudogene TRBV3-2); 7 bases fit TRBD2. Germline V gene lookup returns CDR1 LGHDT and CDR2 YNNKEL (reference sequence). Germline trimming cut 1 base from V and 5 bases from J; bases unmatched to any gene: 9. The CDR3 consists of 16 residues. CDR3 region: CASSQAPSWEGDTQYF. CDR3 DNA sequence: TGTGCCAGCAGCCAAGCCCCCTCTTGGGAGGGAGATACGCAGTATTTT.

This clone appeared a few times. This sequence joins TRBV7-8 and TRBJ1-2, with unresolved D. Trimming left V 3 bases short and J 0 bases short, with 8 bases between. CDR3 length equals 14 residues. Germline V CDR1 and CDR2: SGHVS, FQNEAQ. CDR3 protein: CASSFSKTNYGYTF. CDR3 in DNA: TGTGCCAGCAGCTTTTCTAAAACTAACTATGGCTACACCTTC.

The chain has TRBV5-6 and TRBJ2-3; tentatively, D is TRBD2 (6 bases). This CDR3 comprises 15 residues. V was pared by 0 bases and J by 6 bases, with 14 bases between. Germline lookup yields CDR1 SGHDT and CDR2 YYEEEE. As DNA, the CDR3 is TGTGCCAGCAGCTTGGATGTTCGGGGGACGGATACGCAGTATTTT. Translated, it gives CASSLDVRGTDTQYF.